This TCR beta chain was sequenced for a study of T cells expressing NK-cell markers. Looking at the study overall: In sorted CD3+CD56+NKG2C+, CD3+CD56+NKG2C- and CD3+CD56-NKG2C+ T cells, TCR beta repertoires were obtained. Seven donors tested HCMV-seropositive and one tested seronegative among the eight sequenced. Study outcomes and limitations: Among four donors, these clonotypes also ranked first in the CD3+CD56-NKG2C+ fraction.

Reprocessing the 5' RACE reads, TCRdb reports a single entry for every CDR3 protein and omits DNA. Recorded here are 500,000 to 700,000 distinct CDR3 sequences; the top ten clones represent approximately 3.5%. The CDR3 totals 14 residues. CDR1 SQVTM and CDR2 ANQGSEA come from the germline V gene. With respect to this clonotype: As yet, its antigen is unknown.

The chain combines TRBV29-1 with TRBJ1-1; as DNA is missing, the TRBD1 call by TCRdb cannot be tested. The TCR was taken from a man aged 18 to 30 in good health. Specimen: blood T cells: a sorted CD56 or NKG2C T cell subset, CD4+ or CD8+ T cells, or bulk PBMC T cells (not recorded which). CDR3 residues: CSVAGAAGATEAFF.